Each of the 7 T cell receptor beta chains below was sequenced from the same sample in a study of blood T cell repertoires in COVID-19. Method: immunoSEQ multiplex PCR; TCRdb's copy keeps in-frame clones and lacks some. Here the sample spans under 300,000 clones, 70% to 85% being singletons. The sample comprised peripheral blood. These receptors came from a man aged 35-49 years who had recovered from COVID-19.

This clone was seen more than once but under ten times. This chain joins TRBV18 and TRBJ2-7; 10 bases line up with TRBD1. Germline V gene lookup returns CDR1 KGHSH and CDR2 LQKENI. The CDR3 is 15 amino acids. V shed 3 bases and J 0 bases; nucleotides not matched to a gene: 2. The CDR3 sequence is CASSPGQGYSYEQYF. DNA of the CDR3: TGTGCCAGCTCACCGGGACAGGGGTACTCCTACGAGCAGTACTTC.

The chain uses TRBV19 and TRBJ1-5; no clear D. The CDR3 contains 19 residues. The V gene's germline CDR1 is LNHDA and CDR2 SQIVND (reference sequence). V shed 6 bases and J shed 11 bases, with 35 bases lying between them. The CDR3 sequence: CASSPNHRRNAVIAITQHF. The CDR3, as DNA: TGTGCCAGTAGCCCCAACCATCGGAGAAACGCGGTTATAGCAATCACCCAGCATTTT. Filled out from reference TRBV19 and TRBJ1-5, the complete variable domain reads DGGITQSPKYLFRKEGQNVTLSCEQNLNHDAMYWYRQDPGQGLRLIYYSQIVNDFQKGDIAEGYSVSREKKESFPLTVTSAQKNPTAFYLCASSPNHRRNAVIAITQHFGDGTRLSIL.

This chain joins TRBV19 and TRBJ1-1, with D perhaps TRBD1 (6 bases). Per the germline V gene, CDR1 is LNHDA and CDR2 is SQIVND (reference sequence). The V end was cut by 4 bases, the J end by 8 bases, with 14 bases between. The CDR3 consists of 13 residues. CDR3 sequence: CASSTSWTEEAFF. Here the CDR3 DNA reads TGTGCCAGTAGTACCTCCTGGACAGAGGAAGCTTTCTTT.

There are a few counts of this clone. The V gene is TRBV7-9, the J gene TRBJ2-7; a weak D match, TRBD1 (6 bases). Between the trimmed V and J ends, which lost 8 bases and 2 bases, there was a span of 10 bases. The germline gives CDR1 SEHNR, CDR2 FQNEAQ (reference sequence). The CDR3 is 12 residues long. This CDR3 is CASGRGAYEQYF. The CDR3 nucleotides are TGTGCCAGCGGCAGGGGAGCCTACGAGCAGTACTTC.

For the CDR3, the DNA is TGTGCCAGCAGCCGCCCGGACAGGGCCACCTATGGCTACACCTTC. It specifies CASSRPDRATYGYTF. The chain is built from TRBV6-5 and TRBJ1-2; 8 bases map to TRBD1. Trimming at V came to 6 bases and at J to 4 bases, leaving 10 bases not matched to a gene. The CDR3 totals 15 residues. CDR1 and CDR2 (germline): MNHEY, SVGAGI.

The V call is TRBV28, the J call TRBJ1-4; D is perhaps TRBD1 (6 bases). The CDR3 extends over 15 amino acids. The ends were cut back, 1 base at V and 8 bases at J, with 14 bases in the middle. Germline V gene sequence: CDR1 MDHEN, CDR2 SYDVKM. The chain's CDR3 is CASSLLGAQEEKLFF. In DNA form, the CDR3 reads TGTGCCAGCAGTTTATTGGGGGCGCAGGAAGAAAAACTGTTTTTT.

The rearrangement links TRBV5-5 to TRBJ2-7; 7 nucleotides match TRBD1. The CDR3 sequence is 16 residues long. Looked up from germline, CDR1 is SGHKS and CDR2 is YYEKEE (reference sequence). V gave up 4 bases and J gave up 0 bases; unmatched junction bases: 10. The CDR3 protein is CASSHSMGQLSYEQYF. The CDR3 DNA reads TGTGCCAGCAGCCATTCTATGGGACAGCTCTCCTACGAGCAGTACTTC.